This TCR beta chain was identified during a study of blood T cell repertoires in COVID-19. Generated by immunoSEQ multiplex PCR, the TCRdb table keeps only in-frame clones and is missing some. The sample gives roughly 150,000 clones, around 84% of which show up once; under 9.5% is in the top ten. The age range of participants was about 18 to 89 years, with residence in around 22 US areas. Recovered Cohort 3 donors showed two negative PCRs, clearance, or symptom resolution. Germline V gene lookup returns CDR1 SGHNT and CDR2 YYREEE (reference sequence). The junction had 1 base not matched to a gene; V was cut back by 3 bases and J by 2 bases. The CDR3 is 13 residues long.

The source material was PBMCs or T cells enriched from blood (not recorded which). The chain couples TRBV5-4 to TRBJ1-2; 7 bases align to TRBD1. The receptor comes from a man over 45 who had recovered from COVID-19. DNA for the CDR3: TGTGCCAGCAGCTCCAGGGGGAACTATGGCTACACCTTC. It is translated as CASSSRGNYGYTF.